This T cell receptor (beta chain) was found in a study of patients and donors after allogeneic stem cell transplantation. TCRdb redid the calling of the RT-PCR reads with MiXCR, one entry per CDR3 protein. The sample contains some 960,000 distinct CDR3 sequences, 18% of which appear only once. The CDR3 runs 13 residues. The germline V gene has CDR1 SQVTM and CDR2 ANQGSEA. Trimming stripped 6 bases from V and 0 bases from J, with 11 bases between. The receptor's source is a human donor who was either an allogeneic HSCT recipient or a stem cell or donor lymphocyte infusion donor (not recorded which). It is not recorded whose cells these are; they may come from a transplant donor. The V call is TRBV29-1, the J call TRBJ2-5, with D maybe TRBD1 (6 bases). The specimen sequenced was blood, either unsorted or a sorted T cell fraction (not recorded which). CDR3: CSVAGTNQETQYF. The DNA for the CDR3 is TGCAGCGTCGCCGGGACAAACCAAGAGACCCAGTACTTC.